This T cell receptor beta chain emerged from a study of cytomegalovirus exposure and HLA in healthy donors. V shed 4 bases and J 1 base; nucleotides not matched to a gene: 6. The CDR3 is 16 residues long. CDR1 is SGHRS and CDR2 is YFSETQ in the germline V gene. PCR amplification relied on 60 Vbeta primers (plus 13 Jbeta primers). Some clones are missing from TCRdb's copy, which holds only in-frame ones; the method was immunoSEQ multiplex PCR. The table records hundreds of thousands of clones, around 90% of them present only once. The material sequenced was PBMCs. This clonotype originated in a woman aged 18 to 35 in good health and CMV-seronegative. V usage is TRBV5-1 and J usage is TRBJ2-2; 8 positions agree with TRBD1. The CDR3 protein is CASSEEQGGNTGELFF. CDR3 bases: TGCGCCAGCAGCGAGGAACAGGGGGGGAACACCGGGGAGCTGTTTTTT.